A single sample is the source of the 8 T cell receptor beta chains below, sequenced in a study of T-cell memory formation after mild COVID-19. One entry per CDR3 protein results from TCRdb running MiXCR on the 5' RACE reads. This table holds roughly 600,000 distinct CDR3 sequences, under 20% found once. The sequencing sample was made of PBMCs or a T cell subset sorted from them (not recorded which). Receptor source: an adult woman who had mild COVID-19 (a few samples of this study predate the infection). Cell type and time point are not known.

This clonotype was seen more than once but under ten times. This chain links TRBV29-1 with TRBJ2-1; unclear D gene. V was trimmed by 2 bases and J by 5 bases, leaving 13 bases between them. Germline lookup yields CDR1 SQVTM and CDR2 ANQGSEA. This CDR3 spans 14 amino acids. The CDR3 region has the DNA TGCAGCGTTGAATCGATGGACCGAAACAATGAGCAGTTCTTC. Translation: CSVESMDRNNEQFF.

The gene calls are TRBV15 and TRBJ1-5; D might be TRBD1 (6 bases). Germline lookup yields CDR1 LNHNV and CDR2 YYDKDF (reference sequence). With 2 bases removed from V and 6 bases from J, the gap between germline ends came to 17 bases. The CDR3 totals 16 residues. In DNA form, the CDR3 reads TGTGCCACCAGCAGACAAGCAGGGGTATTAGGTCAGCCCCAGCATTTT. This translates into CATSRQAGVLGQPQHF.

This clonotype was seen only a few times. The chain carries TRBV5-5 and TRBJ2-7; possibly TRBD1 or TRBD2 for D (6 bases each). The V and J ends lost 0 bases and 7 bases respectively, with 14 bases between them. The CDR3 runs to 14 residues. CDR1 is SGHKS and CDR2 is YYEKEE in the germline V gene (reference sequence). For the CDR3, the DNA is TGTGCCAGCAGCTTGGCCCCGGGGGCGGGTGAGCAGTACTTC. This translates into CASSLAPGAGEQYF.

The V call is TRBV9, the J call TRBJ2-2; a weak D match, TRBD2 (5 bases). The germline V gene encodes CDR1 SGDLS and CDR2 YYNGEE. The CDR3 extends over 15 amino acids. V was cut by 0 bases and J by 7 bases, with 13 bases left in between. As DNA, the CDR3 is TGTGCCAGCAGCGTAGTCGGAGGCGCCGGCGGGGAGCTGTTTTTT. Translating gives CASSVVGGAGGELFF.

The chain carries TRBV15 and TRBJ1-4; no clear D gene. This CDR3 has 16 residues. CDR1 is LNHNV and CDR2 is YYDKDF in the germline V gene (reference sequence). V dropped 0 bases and J dropped 0 bases, with 8 bases sitting between them. As DNA, the CDR3 is TGTGCCACCAGCAGAGATCTTGCTGCAACTAATGAAAAACTGTTTTTT. Translated: CATSRDLAATNEKLFF.

This chain uses TRBV20-1 with TRBJ2-3; perhaps TRBD1 as D (6 bases). Germline V gives CDR1 DFQATT, CDR2 SNEGSKA (reference sequence). CDR3 size: 14 residues. V was trimmed by 6 bases and J by 0 bases, leaving 13 bases between them. CDR3 in DNA: TGCAGTGCCCCCGACAGGTCTAGCACAGATACGCAGTATTTT. Translated, it gives CSAPDRSSTDTQYF.

The V gene is TRBV30, the J gene TRBJ2-7; 12 positions agree with TRBD1. The junction had 4 bases not matched to a gene; V was cut back by 2 bases and J by 5 bases. This CDR3 contains 14 residues. CDR1 is GTSNPN and CDR2 is SVGIG in the germline V gene (reference sequence). DNA of the CDR3: TGTGCCTGGAGTACCGGGACAGGGGGCCACGAGCAGTACTTC. Translation gives CAWSTGTGGHEQYF.

The V and J genes are TRBV15 and TRBJ1-1, with D perhaps TRBD1 (6 bases). Germline CDR1 reads LNHNV; CDR2 reads YYDKDF (reference sequence). V lost 7 bases and J 8 bases, leaving 17 bases between the germline ends. CDR3 length equals 13 residues. The chain's CDR3 is CATTQDWGAEAFF. As DNA, the CDR3 is TGTGCCACCACCCAGGATTGGGGGGCGGAAGCTTTCTTT.